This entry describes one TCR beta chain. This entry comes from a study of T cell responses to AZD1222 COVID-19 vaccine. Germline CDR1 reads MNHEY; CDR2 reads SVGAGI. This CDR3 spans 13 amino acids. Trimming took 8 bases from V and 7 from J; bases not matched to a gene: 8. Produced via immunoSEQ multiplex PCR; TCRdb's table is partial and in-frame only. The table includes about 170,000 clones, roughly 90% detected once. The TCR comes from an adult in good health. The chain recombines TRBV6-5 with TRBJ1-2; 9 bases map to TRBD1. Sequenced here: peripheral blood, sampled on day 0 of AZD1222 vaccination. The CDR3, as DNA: TGTGCCAGCCGGTGGGGACAGGGAAGTGGCTACACCTTC. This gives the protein CASRWGQGSGYTF.